This TCR beta chain was captured by sequencing in a study of control samples from healthy donors and cancer patients. CDR3 size: 14 residues. In germline, CDR1 is LNHDA, CDR2 SQIVND (reference sequence). Trimming stripped 2 bases from V and 4 bases from J, with 9 bases between. Sequencing used immunoSEQ multiplex PCR; TCRdb keeps in-frame clones, though not all of them. The sample consists of almost 90,000 clones, over 65% of them appearing once. The sequenced sample was blood. This sequence was found in a woman between 40 and 50 years old in good health. The chain links TRBV19 to TRBJ1-5; D is unclear. The CDR3 DNA is TGTGCCAGTAGTATAAAGGGAAAAAATCAGCCCCAGCATTTT. Protein product: CASSIKGKNQPQHF.